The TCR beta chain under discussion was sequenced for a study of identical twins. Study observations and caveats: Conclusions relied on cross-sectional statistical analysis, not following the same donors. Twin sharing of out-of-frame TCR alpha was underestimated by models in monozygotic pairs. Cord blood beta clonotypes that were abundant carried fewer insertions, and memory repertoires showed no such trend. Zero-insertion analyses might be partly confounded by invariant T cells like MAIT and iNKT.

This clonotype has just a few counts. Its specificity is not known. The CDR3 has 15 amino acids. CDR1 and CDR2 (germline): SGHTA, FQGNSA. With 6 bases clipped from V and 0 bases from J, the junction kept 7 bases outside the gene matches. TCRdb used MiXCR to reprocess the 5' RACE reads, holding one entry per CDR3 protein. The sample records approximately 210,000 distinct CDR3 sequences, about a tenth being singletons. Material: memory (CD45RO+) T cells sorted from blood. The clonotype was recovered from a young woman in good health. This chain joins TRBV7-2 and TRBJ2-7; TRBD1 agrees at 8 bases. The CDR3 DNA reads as TGTGCCAGCAGATATCGGGACAGGAGCTCCTACGAGCAGTACTTC. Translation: CASRYRDRSSYEQYF.